A single sample gave rise to the 24 T cell receptor beta chains below, sequenced in a study of blood T cell repertoires in COVID-19. Libraries were prepared by immunoSEQ multiplex PCR; TCRdb keeps only in-frame clonotypes and omits some of them. The sample gives about 120,000 clones, just over 85% of which show up once; about 4.1% is in the top ten. Sample: peripheral blood. All receptors derive from a man between 35 and 55 years old with acute or convalescent COVID-19.

The V gene is TRBV9, the J gene TRBJ1-1, with D possibly being TRBD1 (5 bases). Germline assignment: CDR1 SGDLS and CDR2 YYNGEE. Trimming took 0 bases from V and 1 from J, leaving 10 bases between them. This CDR3 region has 15 residues. The DNA of the CDR3 is TGTGCCAGCAGCGTAGCCGGGACTGAGAACACTGAAGCTTTCTTT. This sequence encodes CASSVAGTENTEAFF.

V gene TRBV30 combines with J gene TRBJ1-3; no clear D gene. CDR1 and CDR2 (germline): GTSNPN, SVGIG (reference sequence). The CDR3 is 16 amino acids. Trimming stripped 0 bases from V and 0 bases from J, with 12 bases between. DNA of the CDR3: TGTGCCTGGAGTGTACGTAGAGGCTACTCTGGAAACACCATATATTTT. Translating gives CAWSVRRGYSGNTIYF.

The CDR3, as DNA: TGCGCCAGCAGCTTGGGACAGGGAAACCAAGAGACCCAGTACTTC. It codes for CASSLGQGNQETQYF. The chain links TRBV5-1 to TRBJ2-5, with 7 bases fitting TRBD1. Trimming cost V 0 bases and J 0 bases; bases outside gene matches: 2. The length of the CDR3 is 15 residues. Germline values: CDR1 SGHRS, CDR2 YFSETQ.

The chain links TRBV11-2 to TRBJ2-5; 7 nucleotides agree with TRBD1. Germline V gene sequence: CDR1 SGHAT, CDR2 FQNNGV. This CDR3 is built from 14 residues. Germline trimming cut 5 bases from V and 3 bases from J; bases unmatched to any gene: 6. The DNA of the CDR3 is TGTGCCAGCAGCCAAAACAGGGGAGAAGAGACCCAGTACTTC. Its translation: CASSQNRGEETQYF.

V and J are TRBV5-8 and TRBJ1-5; TRBD1 agrees at 8 bases. J was trimmed by 0 bases and V by 4 bases; bases with no gene match: 9. Germline loops: CDR1 SGHTS, CDR2 YDEGEE. The CDR3 totals 17 residues. DNA of the CDR3: TGTGCCAGCAGCCTGATACAGGGGGTTCATAGCAATCAGCCCCAGCATTTT. It encodes CASSLIQGVHSNQPQHF.

The J gene is TRBJ1-2, the V gene TRBV12-3 or TRBV12-4; D remains ambiguous. The CDR3 covers 11 residues. The germline V and J ends were trimmed by 7 bases and 8 bases, with 11 bases remaining between them. The CDR3 nucleotides read TGTGCCAGCAACAATCTCGGGGGCTACACCTTC. Translated: CASNNLGGYTF.

The chain carries TRBV9 and TRBJ2-1; 11 bases agree with TRBD2. The length of the CDR3 is 20 residues. J gave up 2 bases and V 3 bases, and 16 bases lay outside the gene matches. The germline gives CDR1 SGDLS, CDR2 YYNGEE. CDR3 DNA: TGTGCCAGCAGCGAGGGACTAGCGGTTCTTCTGGGGAATGCCTACAATGAGCAGTTCTTC. This codes for CASSEGLAVLLGNAYNEQFF. Full variable domain (outside the CDR3, taken from reference TRBV9 and TRBJ2-1): DSGVTQTPKHLITATGQRVTLRCSPRSGDLSVYWYQQSLDQGLQFLIQYYNGEERAKGNILERFSAQQFPDLHSELNLSSLELGDSALYFCASSEGLAVLLGNAYNEQFFGPGTRLTVL.

The chain uses TRBV2 and TRBJ1-1; D gene ambiguous. Germline V gene sequence: CDR1 SNHLY, CDR2 FYNNEI. The V end lost 0 bases, the J end lost 5 bases, and 10 bases lay between the germline ends. The CDR3 sequence is 14 residues long. CDR3 sequence reads: CASSEASVLTEAFF. CDR3 coding DNA: TGTGCCAGCAGTGAAGCGTCCGTTTTAACTGAAGCTTTCTTT.

The sample holds a few counts of this clone. The chain employs TRBV12-3 or TRBV12-4 and TRBJ1-2; D is unclear. The CDR3 is made up of 12 amino acids. Between the trimmed V and J ends, which lost 8 bases and 4 bases, there was a span of 11 bases. CDR3 nucleotides: TGTGCCAGCGCCCTGCGGAGCTATGGCTACACCTTC. Protein sequence: CASALRSYGYTF.

V usage is TRBV19 and J usage is TRBJ1-4; 7 bases align to TRBD1. J lost 1 base, V lost 5 bases, and 4 bases had no gene match. Germline CDR1 LNHDA, CDR2 SQIVND (reference sequence). The CDR3 length is 15 residues. CDR3 sequence reads: CASSSRQGTNEKLFF. Here the CDR3 DNA reads TGTGCCAGTAGTTCTCGACAGGGAACTAATGAAAAACTGTTTTTT.

This clone showed up just once. This sequence joins TRBV5-1 and TRBJ2-7, with D maybe TRBD2 (5 bases). The CDR3 extends over 13 amino acids. The V gene lost 4 bases and the J gene lost 2 bases, with 10 bases spanning the gap. In germline, CDR1 is SGHRS, CDR2 YFSETQ. CDR3 DNA: TGCGCCAGCAGCACCGACGGGACCTACGAGCAGTACTTC. Its protein product is CASSTDGTYEQYF.

This clone has just a few counts. The chain uses TRBV7-8 and TRBJ1-5; D remains ambiguous. V lost 6 bases and J 3 bases, leaving 9 bases between the germline ends. The CDR3 spans 13 residues. Germline values: CDR1 SGHVS, CDR2 FQNEAQ. Written as DNA, the CDR3 is TGTGCCAGCAGTTTATCTATCAATCAGCCCCAGCATTTT. Protein: CASSLSINQPQHF.

This chain links TRBV2 with TRBJ2-2, with 9 bases matching TRBD2. V shed 9 bases, J shed 5 bases, and the junction held 7 bases outside the gene matches. The CDR3 totals 14 residues. The germline CDR1 and CDR2 sequences are SNHLY and FYNNEI. This chain's CDR3 is CASSGSSGTGELFF. The DNA for the CDR3 is TGTGCCAGTAGCGGGAGCTCTGGGACCGGGGAGCTGTTTTTT.

This sequence joins TRBV4-1 and TRBJ2-1, with TRBD1 as a possible D gene (5 bases). The CDR3 has 16 residues. Germline assignment: CDR1 MGHRA and CDR2 YSYEKL. Trimming left V 2 bases short and J 5 bases short, with 16 bases between. The CDR3 is CASSQQGTGFNNEQFF. Written as DNA, the CDR3 is TGCGCCAGCAGCCAACAGGGCACCGGGTTCAACAATGAGCAGTTCTTC.

The rearrangement links TRBV12-5 to TRBJ1-5, with 8 positions matching TRBD1. Trimming took 0 bases from V and 2 from J; bases not matched to a gene: 3. CDR1 and CDR2 (germline): LGHNT, FRNRAP. The CDR3 extends over 16 amino acids. CDR3 coding DNA: TGTGCTAGTGGTTTGGTAACAGGGGGTGGCAATCAGCCCCAGCATTTT. Amino acids: CASGLVTGGGNQPQHF.

This chain joins TRBV9 and TRBJ2-7; 7 nucleotides align to TRBD1. V lost 4 bases, J lost 0 bases, and 7 bases stayed unmatched. This CDR3 is built from 15 residues. Germline CDR1 reads SGDLS; CDR2 reads YYNGEE. The CDR3 here is CASSPRTGVSYEQYF. CDR3 in DNA: TGTGCCAGCAGCCCCCGGACAGGCGTCTCCTACGAGCAGTACTTC.

V is TRBV13 and J is TRBJ1-1; 8 bases match TRBD1. J lost 2 bases, V lost 4 bases, and 9 bases had no gene match. Per the germline V gene, CDR1 is PRHDT and CDR2 is FYEKMQ (reference sequence). This CDR3 is 16 amino acids long. CDR3 in DNA: TGTGCCAGCAGCTACGGACAGGGAGGGGTTAACACTGAAGCTTTCTTT. This sequence encodes CASSYGQGGVNTEAFF.

The chain joins TRBV19 to TRBJ2-3; 8 nucleotides match TRBD2. The ends lost 7 bases at V and 4 bases at J; junction bases unmatched: 13. Germline CDR1 is LNHDA and CDR2 is SQIVND (reference sequence). The CDR3 runs 16 residues. This CDR3 reads CASNWAGGFVPDTQYF. The CDR3 bases are TGTGCCAGTAATTGGGCGGGAGGTTTTGTTCCAGATACGCAGTATTTT.

V gene TRBV19 combines with J gene TRBJ1-5, with D perhaps matching TRBD1 (6 bases). The CDR3 runs 17 residues. CDR1 LNHDA and CDR2 SQIVND come from the germline V gene (reference sequence). V lost 5 bases, J lost 6 bases, and 23 bases lay in between. The CDR3 DNA is TGTGCCAGTAGTGCCATTCTAGACCGGGGAGGGGGTCAGCCCCAGCATTTT. Its translation: CASSAILDRGGGQPQHF.

This sequence joins TRBV7-9 and TRBJ2-3, with 12 bases lining up with TRBD2. This CDR3 contains 18 residues. Germline V CDR1 and CDR2: SEHNR, FQNEAQ (reference sequence). The J segment lost 4 bases and the V segment lost 3 bases, leaving 11 bases of the junction unmatched. CDR3 DNA: TGTGCCAGCAGCTTTTTTCGGACTAGCGGGAACCCCCCAGATACGCAGTATTTT. Encoded protein: CASSFFRTSGNPPDTQYF.

This sequence joins TRBV5-6 and TRBJ1-2; weak D call: TRBD1 (6 bases). V dropped 6 bases and J dropped 7 bases, with 16 bases sitting between them. Germline CDR1 SGHDT, CDR2 YYEEEE. The CDR3 consists of 13 residues. The CDR3 loop reads CASTVQGTSGYTF. In DNA, the CDR3 is TGTGCCAGCACCGTACAGGGTACGAGTGGCTACACCTTC.

The gene calls are TRBV19 and TRBJ1-5; D possibly corresponds to TRBD1 (5 bases). This CDR3 is built from 17 residues. Trimming left V 8 bases short and J 3 bases short, with 23 bases between. Germline values: CDR1 LNHDA, CDR2 SQIVND (reference sequence). The CDR3 nucleotides read TGTGCCAGTTCGAATCTCGGACAAGCTAGAACCAATCAGCCCCAGCATTTT. The encoded protein is CASSNLGQARTNQPQHF.

Only a few counts were recorded for this clone. The V call is TRBV7-2, the J call TRBJ1-6; 9 bases are shared with TRBD1. CDR1 and CDR2 from the germline V gene are SGHTA and FQGNSA. The CDR3 consists of 14 residues. V dropped 4 bases and J dropped 10; count of bases not matched to a gene: 5. DNA for the CDR3: TGTGCCAGCAGCTCTAGACAGGGGGAATCACCCCTCCACTTT. It encodes CASSSRQGESPLHF.

This clone was counted a single time. The same CDR3 is also encoded by other DNA sequences in this sample. CDR3 in DNA: TGTGCCAGCAGCTTAGCGGGGGGGAACACCGGGGAGCTGTTTTTT. It encodes CASSLAGGNTGELFF. The gene calls are TRBV7-3 and TRBJ2-2; 8 nucleotides align to TRBD2. The length of the CDR3 is 15 residues. CDR1 and CDR2 (germline): SGHTA, FQGTGA. V dropped 2 bases and J dropped 1; count of bases not matched to a gene: 0.